This T cell receptor (beta chain) was documented in a study of CD8 T cells in Susac syndrome. Background on the study: The Susac syndrome patients were therapy-naive, on corticosteroids, or on intravenous immunoglobulin alone at blood draw.

Reverse transcription of about 0.5 to 1 ug RNA was carried out with random hexamers. Amplification of TCR beta CDR3 by immunoSEQ multiplex PCR spanned 54 Vbeta and 13 Jbeta. One entry per CDR3 protein results from TCRdb running MiXCR on the immunoSEQ multiplex PCR reads. The table records about 240,000 distinct CDR3 sequences, 90% to 96% of them present only once. Sequencing of TCR beta was undertaken in CD8+ and CD4+ T cells derived from blood. What was sequenced was CD4+ T cells from PBMCs. The TCR comes from a human donor with Susac syndrome.

The CDR3 DNA reads as TGTGCCAGCGAAAATCCGGGGACAGATACGCAGTATTTT. It is translated as CASENPGTDTQYF. The V and J genes are TRBV28 and TRBJ2-3; the D gene is possibly TRBD2 (5 bases). CDR3 length: 13 amino acids. Trimming removed 8 bases at V and 3 bases at J, with 12 bases between. Germline values: CDR1 MDHEN, CDR2 SYDVKM.